This T cell receptor beta chain was recovered during a study of cytomegalovirus exposure and HLA in healthy donors listed by TCRdb under 2017. About the investigation overall: An earlier analysis of some 600 of the donors reported about 280 Gb of sequence data and 117 million unique TCR beta sequences obtained from some 170 million T cells. Approximately 300 gigabases of sequencing data and roughly 81 million unique TCR sequences made up an early release that covered 640 HLA-typed donors. Among the roughly 400 genotyped donors, 75% to 90% belonged to the genetic ancestry cluster associated with self-reported Caucasian donors. The study was designed to test whether signatures of past pathogen exposure could be identified by cataloging public T cell receptors. The study profiled the T cell repertoires of hundreds of subjects by immunosequencing and related them to cytomegalovirus serostatus. Besides the first cohort of hundreds of subjects, a separate validation cohort made up of roughly 120 different subjects was used. To predict cytomegalovirus infection status, the study brought together high-throughput TCR immunosequencing, statistical association of individual TCRs with disease status, and machine learning. A later analysis re-analyzed previously published TCR beta repertoires from 600 to 850 donors and added high-resolution HLA genotyping to study TCR occurrence patterns. Rather than using new phenotypic data, the later analysis identified candidate immune exposures from TCR beta sequences and from how often those sequences occurred across donors. To decide whether each TCR beta V gene segment behaved as functional or pseudogenic, an earlier analysis of some 600 of the donors relied on high-throughput TCR beta sequencing. Donor age, sex, ethnicity and CMV serostatus were compiled alongside the repertoire data. Genome-wide SNP genotypes for about 60% of the 666 donors were used in a later genetic analysis, which treated that subset as a discovery cohort. Every discovery cohort repertoire had been produced on one sequencing platform. HLA typing included class I and class II loci at four-digit resolution. Typing coverage differed by locus: A, B, C, DRB1 and DQB1 were typed in roughly 629-630 donors, DQA1 in about 510, DPA1 in 600 to 610, and DPB1 in just under 490. Four or five DR-DQ haplotypes were treated as single units for association and clustering because of strong linkage in the cohort. Across under 500 genotyped donors of the cohort, an average of about 250,000 unique TCR beta nucleotide sequences per donor were sequenced, and roughly 17% of those sequences were non-productive. The full study reports these points: A later genetic analysis reported fewer N-insertions in productive TCRs among donors in an Asian-associated ancestry cluster than the 666-donor mean. The study gave a list of roughly 150 TCR beta chains associated with cytomegalovirus. According to a later analysis, parvovirus B19, influenza, CMV and Epstein-Barr virus appeared linked to several top co-occurrence clusters. A few of the identified cytomegalovirus-associated TCR beta chains were confirmed in vitro to be specific for cytomegalovirus antigens. Because counts were too low, roughly 18 rarely observed V segments, including chromosome 9 orphons, were left out of the earlier analysis of 587 of the donors. A later analysis found that HLA-associated TCR beta chains were more clonally expanded and had lower generation probabilities than equally common non-associated chains. When HLA alleles, especially DR and DQ, strongly co-occurred, TCR associations were difficult to assign to individual alleles. Roughly uniform sequencing depth across donors was assumed in presence/absence analyses, although this assumption may not hold. HLA typing was unavailable for some donors at each locus, so association tests used only the typed subset. A later analysis found that TCR association rates varied across HLA loci, with DRB1 alleles showing the most associated TCRs and HLA-C alleles the fewest. A later analysis found that most CMV-associated TCR beta chains appeared HLA-restricted, with HLA associations seemingly driven largely by CMV exposure. Only TCR beta chains were sequenced in this cohort, and the absence of alpha or paired-chain data limited detectable features. According to the authors, the approach could potentially be generalized to other disease states and immunological phenotypes. A cluster of highly shared sequence variants was judged likely to represent a technical artifact of the sequencing pipeline. In an earlier analysis of approximately 590 of the donors, most TCR beta V segments were observed in productive rearrangements about 87% or about 30% of the time, broadly matching IMGT annotations. A later analysis associated 16,951 TCR beta sequences with specific HLA alleles at a false discovery rate of 0.05. A further reported finding was that TCR beta sequences accurately predicted the HLA-A and HLA-B alleles for most subjects in the first cohort. An association between a missense DCLRE1C variant and V-gene and J-gene trimming of TCR beta chains was found in a later genetic analysis and replicated in an independent cohort. CMV serostatus was the only immune exposure information available for the cohort. Correlated functional status among segregating V segments might be attributable to linkage disequilibrium, but an unknown experimental factor could not be ruled out. In both the original and validation cohorts, the classifier was reported to diagnose cytomegalovirus status with high specificity and sensitivity. Most TCR sequences were observed very rarely across donors, whereas some public TCRs were present in many individuals.

To prepare the library, the immunoSEQ multiplex PCR assay was applied. A mixture of 60 forward primers for TCR Vbeta segments and 13 reverse primers for TCR Jbeta segments was used in the multiplex PCR. The CDR3 region of rearranged TCR beta genes was amplified from genomic DNA by a multiplex PCR assay. The Illumina HiSeq System was used to sequence the amplified TCR beta libraries as 87-base-pair reads. Per the authors' processing: In a later analysis, tens of millions of unique TCR beta chains were counted across the 666 repertoires, and roughly 11 million of these chains were shared by at least two donors. To remove PCR and sequencing errors, raw reads were error-corrected and collapsed into unique sequences using a nearest-neighbor algorithm that merged closely related sequences. V, D and J gene segments were assigned by aligning CDR3 sequences to IMGT reference sequences. For a sequence to be retained, at least a six-nucleotide match to both a V gene segment and a J gene segment was required. A rearrangement counted as productive if the CDR3 had no stop codons and remained in frame with V and J, and every other rearrangement counted as non-productive. CDR3 was defined by IMGT convention, running from the second conserved V-encoded cysteine to the conserved J-encoded phenylalanine. The earlier analysis of 550 to 650 of the donors excluded any sequence lacking an unambiguous match to a single V gene segment. In an earlier analysis of a few hundred of the donors, V segments were called functional above 56.7% productive rearrangements and were called segregating when the between-donor standard deviation exceeded 5%. A statistical classification framework was built for diagnosing cytomegalovirus status from the catalog of TCR beta chain sequences. In a later analysis, V and J genes were assigned by comparing TCR nucleotide sequences against IMGT/GENE-DB human TR gene sequences. In a later analysis, CDR3 sequences and most-parsimonious VDJ recombination scenarios were assigned using the TCRdist pipeline. In a later analysis, every TCR beta chain was defined by the combination of its CDR3 amino acid sequence and its V-gene family, and reads without a unique V-gene family were dropped. As a way to deal with suspected cross-contamination and a sequencing artifact, a later analysis dropped roughly 620 nucleotide sequences that were highly shared and had low generation probability. In a later analysis, a clonal expansion index for each public chain was calculated from normalized within-repertoire ranks of inferred template counts. Generation probabilities in a later analysis came from a VDJ recombination model fitted to out-of-frame rearrangements, and those results were checked against IGoR. A later analysis scored TCR-TCR, TCR-HLA and TCR-CMV co-occurrence with hypergeometric tests, applying a repertoire-size bias correction to TCR pairs. In a later analysis, false discovery rates were estimated by permuting HLA or CMV assignments 20 times. In a later analysis, co-occurring TCRs were grouped using DBSCAN, and TCRdist sequence similarity was added for clustering within HLA-allele-positive subsets. For co-occurrence clustering, repertoires with fewer than 30,000 or more than 120,000 public chains were excluded, along with four to six repertoires with anomalous nucleotide sharing. Here the immuneACCESS table is served through TCRdb, limited to in-frame sequences with V and J called. Missing clones are a known gap in these copies; in checked studies unresolved V genes cover under half, and the rest lacks a known reason. V, J and clone size derive from that table, while D and trimming were established from the DNA sequence. The sample records fewer than 120,000 clones, more than 75% of which are singletons. The top ten clonotypes cover around 2% of the sample.

A word on this clone: Its antigen target is currently unknown. Base qualities are not at hand, and no much larger clone is one base apart.

The cohort comprised fewer than 700 healthy bone marrow donors. At the time of sampling, every cohort member was nominally healthy, though immune exposures that went unrecorded were likely present. The donor was CMV seronegative and belonged to the group of several hundred seronegative cohort members. Each donor provided a peripheral blood sample, and peripheral blood mononuclear cells were used for TCR beta sequencing. The Qiagen DNeasy Blood Extraction Kit was used to extract genomic DNA from the blood cell samples. The sequenced material came from PBMCs. This sequence originates from a man aged 35-49 years in good health and CMV-seronegative.

CDR3 reads: CASSLDRYGYTF. In nucleotides, the sequence is TGTGCCAGCTCACTAGACAGATATGGCTACACCTTC. The chain employs TRBV18 and TRBJ1-2; the best D guess is TRBD1, with 5 bases matching. The cysteine opens and the phenylalanine closes a CDR3 of 12 amino acids. The retained sequence is limited to the CDR3, 36 bases, with the frame set at the first base. Trimming takes 4 bases from V and 5 bases from J, and the germline ends sit 8 bases apart. From a lookup of the germline V gene, CDR1 and CDR2 are KGHSH and LQKENI.